The TCR beta chain described here comes from a study of shared clonotypes between healthy human individuals (dated by TCRdb to the early 2020s). Looking at the study overall: Three men and a couple of women, aged 18 to 49 years, made up the cohort. To estimate repertoire size and how much clonotypes are shared between individuals, the study performed deep sequencing of blood TCR repertoires from five healthy adults. Different laboratories and diverse techniques were used to prepare libraries and sequence TCR repertoires, to increase sequencing depth and limit assay-specific biases. Leukapheresis yielded between about 0.85 and 9.5 billion PBMCs per donor. For each donor, CD4 naive and CD4 memory were each given three plates, CD8 naive was given two plates, and CD8 memory was given one plate.

Summary of the overall study and its limitations: Sampling was limited to blood, and TCR repertoires in tissue likely differ from TCR repertoires in blood. Estimated clonotype richness was generally larger for naive than for memory subsets. Across a handful of donors, around 5% of naive CD4, approximately 3.6% of naive CD8, about 2.3% of memory CD4, and about 0.44% of memory CD8 clonotypes were shared. Based on pairwise subsampling, the degree of clonotype sharing among donors was expected to be affected by sequencing depth. Clonotypes shared by all four sorted-subset donors showed higher generation probabilities than non-shared clonotypes. Rarefaction of sorted-subset datasets indicated incomplete sequencing despite the large sequencing depth. The genetic and exposure-history diversity represented was limited by the small number of donors.

The germline V gene encodes CDR1 SGDLS and CDR2 YYNGEE. Including the terminal cysteine and phenylalanine, the CDR3 comprises 14 residues. CDR3 DNA only is kept here, 42 bases in frame from base 1. Trimming costs V 4 bases and J 3 bases, and their ends lie 14 bases apart. For the CD8 naive samples, CD45RO-negative cells were positively selected for CCR7, yielding a CD45RA+CCR7+ population from which TemRA cells were excluded. Donors were healthy HIV-negative adults with no recently reported acute infections or vaccinations. Only Caucasian adults living in Nashville, Tennessee, USA were represented among the donors. After blood collection by leukapheresis, PBMCs were isolated using Ficoll-Histopaque density gradient centrifugation and then cryopreserved in the vapor phase of liquid nitrogen. Analytical flow cytometry was used to check the purity and quantity of each magnetically sorted T cell population. Each sorted fraction had its genomic DNA isolated and then quantified by UV absorbance on a Nanodrop 2000c.

In the case of this clone: The clone's antigen remains unknown. One base away there is no much larger clone; base qualities are not given.

TCR CDR3 regions were amplified from genomic DNA by multiplex PCR using the deep immunoSEQ assay. Genomic DNA extracted from each cell subset was distributed evenly over all wells of several immunoSEQ 96-well plates, and each plate served as one replicate. For sorted subsets, each replicate PCR was loaded with about 0.2 ug genomic DNA, equivalent to about 33,000 T cell genomes. Purified libraries were quantified with a Qubit 3.0 fluorometer, sized on a Bioanalyzer 2100, and re-quantified with the KAPA Library Quantification kit. Each immunoSEQ 96-well plate was sequenced on its own single-read 150-cycle Illumina NextSeq 550 flow cell. The study's own analysis went as follows. Because only junctional sequences without quality scores were contained in the immunoSEQ output, filtering matching that applied to full-length reads could not be performed. Sequences were annotated with PyIR, a Python wrapper for IgBLAST v1.9, using IMGT germline references to assign V/J genes and CDR3. Reads with weak V/J assignments (E-value above 1e-6), missing CDR3, stop codons, out-of-frame junctions, or ambiguous translated residues were removed. V3J clonotypes were defined as sequences sharing an identical inferred V gene, J gene, and CDR3 amino acid sequence. To compute the percentage overlap between repertoires, the number of shared unique clonotypes was divided by the size of the smaller repertoire. Richness of each repertoire was evaluated using RTK rarefaction, the Chao1 estimator, and Recon v2.1 estimates of unobserved clonotypes. Generation probabilities were computed with OLGA for all TCRbeta clonotypes obtained by the gDNA method from several donors. TCRdb limited this immuneACCESS table to in-frame rearrangements with V and J called. A share of clones is missing; checked studies link under half to unresolved V genes, and the rest is unexplained. V and J calls and clone size follow that table, whereas D and trimming were derived from the DNA. This sample comprises about 2 million clones, roughly 95% of them detected only once. Roughly 1% of the sample rests with the top ten.

This receptor was taken from a man aged 18 to 29 in good health. The sample consisted of naive CD8+ T cells sorted from blood. What the cell subset or site label conveys for this sample: CD45RA+CCR7+. The chain links TRBV9 with TRBJ2-7, with a weak D call of TRBD1 (6 bases match). CDR3 sequence: CASSPRRTDYEQYF. DNA sequence: TGTGCCAGCAGCCCCCGCCGGACAGACTACGAGCAGTACTTC.